Listed here is a single TCR beta chain. Its antigen is undetermined. The sample is drawn from a study of persistence of HIV-infected CD4 T cells. Points from the study as a whole: The rare CMV-responding cells with HIV-1 proviruses were not separately TCR-sequenced.

Sequencing used immunoSEQ version 4 in survey mode. The repertoire was sequenced with immunoSEQ multiplex PCR; TCRdb's copy has only in-frame clones and lacks some. The sample consists of around 30,000 clones, roughly four fifths of them appearing once. The germline V and J ends were trimmed by 4 bases and 5 bases, with 12 bases remaining between them. This CDR3 has 13 amino acids. Germline CDR1 SGHRS, CDR2 YFSETQ. Cells were stimulated with overlapping HIV-1 Gag 15-mer peptides. Sorted nonresponding memory CD4+ T cells were CD40L-negative, CD69-negative, CD45RO-high. CD8+ T cells were removed from PBMCs prior to stimulation.

This specimen consisted of CD4+ T cells sorted from PBMCs after approximately 19-hour stimulation, obtained from a patient who received antiretroviral therapy. This chain uses TRBV5-1 with TRBJ1-2, with D perhaps TRBD1 (5 bases). The TCR was taken from an adult woman with HIV who was CMV-seropositive. For the CDR3, the DNA is TGCGCCAGCAGCCCCCGGGGACGGTATGGCTACACCTTC. It encodes CASSPRGRYGYTF.